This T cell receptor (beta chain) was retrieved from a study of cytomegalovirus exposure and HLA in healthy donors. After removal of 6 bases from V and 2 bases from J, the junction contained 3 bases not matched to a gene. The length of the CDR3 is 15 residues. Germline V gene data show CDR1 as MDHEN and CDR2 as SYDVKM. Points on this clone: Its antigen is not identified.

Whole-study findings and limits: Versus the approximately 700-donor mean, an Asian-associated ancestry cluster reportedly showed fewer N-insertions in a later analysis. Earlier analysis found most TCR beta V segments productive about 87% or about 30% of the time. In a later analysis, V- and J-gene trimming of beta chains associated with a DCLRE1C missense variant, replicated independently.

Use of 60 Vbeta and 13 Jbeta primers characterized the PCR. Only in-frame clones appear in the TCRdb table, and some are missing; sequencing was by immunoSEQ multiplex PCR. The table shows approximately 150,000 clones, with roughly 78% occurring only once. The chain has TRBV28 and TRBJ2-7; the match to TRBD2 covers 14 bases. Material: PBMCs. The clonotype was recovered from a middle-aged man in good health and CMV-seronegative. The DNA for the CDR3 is TGTGCCAGCAGCGGGACTAGCGGGAGTACCTACGAGCAGTACTTC. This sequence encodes CASSGTSGSTYEQYF.